This TCR beta chain was sequenced in a study of blood T cell repertoires in COVID-19. The CDR3 sequence is 15 residues long. V lost 3 bases to trimming and J lost 8 bases; unmatched junction nucleotides: 8. CDR1 and CDR2 (germline): SGHTA, FQGNSA. Using immunoSEQ multiplex PCR, the repertoire was profiled, and TCRdb retains in-frame clones only, with some absent. In the table there are some 150,000 clones, about 86% of which are singletons. The sequence came from a woman aged 60-75 years with acute or convalescent COVID-19. Sequencing was carried out using peripheral blood. The chain joins TRBV7-2 to TRBJ1-4, with 8 bases matching TRBD1. The CDR3 here is CASSLQGRGQEKLFF. Here the CDR3 DNA reads TGTGCCAGCAGCTTGCAGGGCAGGGGGCAGGAAAAACTGTTTTTT.